This T cell receptor beta chain was recorded in a study of Ad26.COV2.S vaccination and SARS-CoV-2 variants. Study information: Donor was in the COV1001 Ad26.COV2.S trial arm. Study conclusions and caveats: The TCR breadth and depth analyses may have understated or missed part of the total T cell responses. Post-vaccination spike-specific CD8+ and CD4+ T cell responses reportedly had substantial breadth.

V was pared by 5 bases and J by 5 bases, with 13 bases between. Germline values: CDR1 LNHNV, CDR2 YYDKDF (reference sequence). There are 13 residues in the CDR3. Described treatment: roughly 19 received Ad26.COV2.S at low or high dose, single or two shots; about five received placebo; per-sample allocation not given. Material that was analyzed had been drawn on day 63 after the first vaccine or placebo injection. Profiled with immunoSEQ multiplex PCR; TCRdb holds only in-frame clones, not every one. The table shows 410,000 or so clones, with 75% to 95% occurring only once. To note about this clone: The antigen is undetermined.

Here the sequenced sample was peripheral blood, taken in a trial of Ad26.COV2.S vaccine versus placebo. The V call is TRBV15, the J call TRBJ2-7, with D uncertain. The sequence was collected from a person aged 18-60 years who received the Ad26.COV2.S COVID-19 vaccine or a placebo. The CDR3 region is CATSPEEVHEQYF. CDR3 DNA: TGTGCCACCAGCCCTGAAGAAGTCCACGAGCAGTACTTC. The whole variable domain, filled in from reference TRBV15 and TRBJ2-7, reads DAMVIQNPRYQVTQFGKPVTLSCSQTLNHNVMYWYQQKSSQAPKLLFHYYDKDFNNEADTPDNFQSRRPNTSFCFLDIRSPGLGDTAMYLCATSPEEVHEQYFGPGTRLTVT.